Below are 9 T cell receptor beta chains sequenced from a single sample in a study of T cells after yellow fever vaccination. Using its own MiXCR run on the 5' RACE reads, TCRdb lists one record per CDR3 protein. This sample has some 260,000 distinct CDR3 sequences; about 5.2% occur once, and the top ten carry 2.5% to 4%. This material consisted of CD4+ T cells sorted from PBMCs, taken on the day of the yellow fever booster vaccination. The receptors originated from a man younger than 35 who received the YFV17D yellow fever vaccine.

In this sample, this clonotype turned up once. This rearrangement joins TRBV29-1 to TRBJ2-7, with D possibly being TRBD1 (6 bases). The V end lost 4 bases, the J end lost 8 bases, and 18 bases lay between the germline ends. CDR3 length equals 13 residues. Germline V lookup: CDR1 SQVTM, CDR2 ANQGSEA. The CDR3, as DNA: TGCAGCGTTGCAACCTCAACCGGACAGAAGCAGTACTTC. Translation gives CSVATSTGQKQYF.

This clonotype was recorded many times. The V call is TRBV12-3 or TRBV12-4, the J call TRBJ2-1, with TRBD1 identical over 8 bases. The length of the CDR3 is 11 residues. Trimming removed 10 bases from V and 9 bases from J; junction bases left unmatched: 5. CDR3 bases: TGTGCCACCTCCGGGACAGGTGAGCAGTTCTTC. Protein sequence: CATSGTGEQFF.

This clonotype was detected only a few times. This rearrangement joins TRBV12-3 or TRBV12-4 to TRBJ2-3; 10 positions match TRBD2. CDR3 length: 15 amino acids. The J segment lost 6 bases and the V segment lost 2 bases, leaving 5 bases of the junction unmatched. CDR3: CASSLIAGGGDTQYF. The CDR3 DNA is TGTGCCAGCAGTTTAATAGCGGGGGGCGGGGATACGCAGTATTTT.

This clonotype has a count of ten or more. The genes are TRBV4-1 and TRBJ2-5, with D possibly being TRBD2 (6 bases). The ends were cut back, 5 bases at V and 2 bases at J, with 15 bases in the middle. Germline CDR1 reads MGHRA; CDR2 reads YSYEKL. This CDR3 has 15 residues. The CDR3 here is CASSYGEVGQETQYF. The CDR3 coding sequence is TGCGCCAGCAGCTATGGGGAGGTCGGTCAAGAGACCCAGTACTTC.

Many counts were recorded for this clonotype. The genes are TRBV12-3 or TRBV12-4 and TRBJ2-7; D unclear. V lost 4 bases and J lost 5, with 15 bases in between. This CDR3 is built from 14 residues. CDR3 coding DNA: TGTGCCAGCAGTTCCGCCTTTGGGGTCAACGAGCAGTACTTC. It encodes CASSSAFGVNEQYF.

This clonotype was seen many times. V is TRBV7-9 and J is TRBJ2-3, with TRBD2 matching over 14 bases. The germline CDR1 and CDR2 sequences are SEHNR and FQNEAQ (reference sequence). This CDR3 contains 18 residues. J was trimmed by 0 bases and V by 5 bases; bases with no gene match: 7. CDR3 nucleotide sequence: TGTGCCAGCAGCGCCGGGACTAGCGGGGGTCGAAGCACAGATACGCAGTATTTT. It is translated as CASSAGTSGGRSTDTQYF.

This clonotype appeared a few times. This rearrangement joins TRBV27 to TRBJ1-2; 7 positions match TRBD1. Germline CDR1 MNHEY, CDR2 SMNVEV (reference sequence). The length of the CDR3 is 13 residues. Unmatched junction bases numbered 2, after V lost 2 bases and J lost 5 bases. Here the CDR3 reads CASSLRQGYGYTF. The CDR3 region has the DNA TGTGCCAGCAGTTTACGACAGGGATATGGCTACACCTTC.

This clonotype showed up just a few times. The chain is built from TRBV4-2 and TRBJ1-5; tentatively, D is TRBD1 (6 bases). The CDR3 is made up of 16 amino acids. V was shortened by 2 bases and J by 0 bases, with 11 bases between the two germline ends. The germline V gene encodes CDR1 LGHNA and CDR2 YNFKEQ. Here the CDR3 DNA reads TGTGCCAGCAGCCAAAGCGCAGGGGATAGCAATCAGCCCCAGCATTTT. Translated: CASSQSAGDSNQPQHF.

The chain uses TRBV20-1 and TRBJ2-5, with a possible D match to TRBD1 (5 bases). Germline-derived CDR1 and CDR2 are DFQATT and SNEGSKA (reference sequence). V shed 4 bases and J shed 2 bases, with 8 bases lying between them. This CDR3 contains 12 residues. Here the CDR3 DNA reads TGCAGTGCTACCAGGGTACAAGAGACCCAGTACTTC. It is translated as CSATRVQETQYF.